This T cell receptor beta chain was profiled in a study of blood T cell repertoires in COVID-19. Germline values: CDR1 SGHTA, CDR2 FQGNSA. The CDR3 has 15 residues. The V end lost 1 base, the J end lost 4 bases, and 13 bases lay between the germline ends. Authors' data handling: From reference gene primer amplification, estimates of nucleated cell counts were derived. TCRdb's copy holds only in-frame clones and misses some; the assay was immunoSEQ multiplex PCR. The V and J calls and clone size are taken from that table; D and trimming were inferred from the DNA. The sample yields roughly 57,000 clones, 89% seen once.

Sequences were obtained from peripheral blood. The TCR comes from a human donor in a cohort sampled during active COVID-19. The rearrangement links TRBV7-2 to TRBJ1-1; D gene unclear. The CDR3 spells CASSLVARLRTEAFF. CDR3 coding DNA: TGTGCCAGCAGCTTAGTAGCTCGATTGCGCACTGAAGCTTTCTTT. The whole variable domain, filled in from reference TRBV7-2 and TRBJ1-1, reads GAGVSQSPSNKVTEKGKDVELRCDPISGHTALYWYRQSLGQGLEFLIYFQGNSAPDKSGLPSDRFSAERTGGSVSTLTIQRTQQEDSAVYLCASSLVARLRTEAFFGQGTRLTVV.